The next 16 T cell receptor beta chains were all read from a single sample in a study of T cells after yellow fever vaccination. MiXCR, applied by TCRdb to the 5' RACE reads, yields one record per CDR3 protein. The profile covers almost 600,000 distinct CDR3 sequences, with roughly 14% appearing a single time and more than 12% taken by the ten largest. Material: PBMCs, obtained on the day of the yellow fever booster vaccination. All receptors come from a man under 40 who received the YFV17D yellow fever vaccine.

This clonotype has more than one count but fewer than ten. The V and J genes are TRBV6-1 and TRBJ2-5, with D perhaps matching TRBD2 (6 bases). The germline V gene encodes CDR1 MNHNS and CDR2 SASEGT. Deletions cut 6 bases from V and 5 bases from J, with 22 bases between. The CDR3 sequence is 16 residues long. This CDR3 reads CASRHAARGRGETQYF. The CDR3 DNA reads as TGTGCCAGCAGACACGCAGCTCGGGGCCGGGGGGAGACCCAGTACTTC.

This clonotype was recorded at least ten times. The rearrangement uses TRBV27 and TRBJ2-3, with TRBD2 identical over 11 bases. CDR1 MNHEY and CDR2 SMNVEV come from the germline V gene (reference sequence). The V gene end was trimmed by 6 bases and the J gene end by 2 bases; junction bases not matched to a gene: 4. The CDR3 runs 15 residues. The CDR3 loop reads CASRRLAGSTDTQYF. The CDR3 nucleotides read TGTGCCAGCAGAAGACTAGCGGGGTCCACAGATACGCAGTATTTT.

Concerning this clonotype: The junction differs from germline at one of its ends, possibly a read error. V is TRBV20-1 and J is TRBJ2-5; the match to TRBD2 covers 8 bases. CDR1 is DFQATT, CDR2 SNEGSKA, per germline (reference sequence). The CDR3 has 13 residues. CDR3 protein: CSAPGLVQDTQYF. The CDR3 DNA is TGCAGTGCTCCGGGACTAGTCCAAGACACCCAGTACTTC.

In this sample, this clonotype turned up many times. In DNA form, the CDR3 reads TGTGCCAGCAGAACTGGCGGAGAGAATTCACCCCTCCACTTT. This translates into CASRTGGENSPLHF. The V call is TRBV12-3 or TRBV12-4, the J call TRBJ1-6, with D unresolved. With 6 bases removed from V and 7 bases from J, the gap between germline ends came to 13 bases. The CDR3 loop spans 14 amino acids.

This clonotype turned up a few times. The chain combines TRBV11-2 with TRBJ2-3; weak D call: TRBD2 (6 bases). Trimming cost V 1 base and J 2 bases, with 13 bases left between them. Germline lookup yields CDR1 SGHAT and CDR2 FQNNGV. The CDR3 contains 16 residues. The CDR3 spells CASSLAGGYSTDTQYF. DNA for the CDR3: TGTGCCAGCAGCTTAGCTGGGGGGTATTCCACAGATACGCAGTATTTT.

This clonotype has ten or more counts. The chain has TRBV5-1 and TRBJ2-1; D is ambiguous. From germline, CDR1 is SGHRS and CDR2 YFSETQ. V was trimmed by 2 bases and J by 10 bases, leaving 10 bases between them. This CDR3 contains 12 residues. The CDR3 loop is CASSLNYVEQFF. Written as DNA, the CDR3 is TGCGCCAGCAGCTTAAACTATGTGGAGCAGTTCTTC. Supplemented by reference TRBV5-1 and TRBJ2-1, the full variable domain reads KAGVTQTPRYLIKTRGQQVTLSCSPISGHRSVSWYQQTPGQGLQFLFEYFSETQRNKGNFPGRFSGRQFSNSRSEMNVSTLELGDSALYLCASSLNYVEQFFGPGTRLTVL.

The V and J genes are TRBV6-1 and TRBJ1-2; 7 bases are shared with TRBD1. From germline, CDR1 is MNHNS and CDR2 SASEGT. This CDR3 has 14 residues. The V segment lost 6 bases and the J segment 4 bases; nucleotides outside the gene matches: 8. CDR3 sequence reads: CASRRSRGSYGYTF. CDR3 bases: TGTGCCAGCAGACGAAGCAGGGGGTCCTATGGCTACACCTTC.

This clonotype appeared a few times. V and J are TRBV7-9 and TRBJ2-7; tentatively, D is TRBD2 (6 bases). This CDR3 has 15 residues. Germline V gene sequence: CDR1 SEHNR, CDR2 FQNEAQ (reference sequence). Deletions cut 5 bases from V and 0 bases from J, with 14 bases between. Here the CDR3 reads CASSPWEVFSYEQYF. In nucleotides, the CDR3 is TGTGCCAGCAGCCCATGGGAGGTATTCTCCTACGAGCAGTACTTC. The whole variable domain, filled in from reference TRBV7-9 and TRBJ2-7, reads DTGVSQNPRHKITKRGQNVTFRCDPISEHNRLYWYRQTLGQGPEFLTYFQNEAQLEKSRLLSDRFSAERPKGSFSTLEIQRTEQGDSAMYLCASSPWEVFSYEQYFGPGTRLTVT.

The chain has TRBV7-8 and TRBJ2-3; D assignment may be TRBD1 or TRBD2 (5 bases each). Between the trimmed V and J ends, which lost 5 bases and 9 bases, there was a span of 12 bases. Per germline, CDR1 SGHVS and CDR2 FQNEAQ. The CDR3 extends over 12 amino acids. DNA of the CDR3: TGTGCCAGCAGCCCCCGGGACCCAACGCAGTATTTT. It is translated as CASSPRDPTQYF.

This clonotype came up many times. The V gene is TRBV5-1, the J gene TRBJ2-5, with 11 nucleotides matching TRBD2. This CDR3 contains 15 residues. J gave up 1 base and V 1 base, and 0 bases lay outside the gene matches. Germline CDR1 and CDR2: SGHRS and YFSETQ. The CDR3 loop reads CASSLTSGSQETQYF. The DNA for the CDR3 is TGCGCCAGCAGCTTGACTAGCGGGAGCCAAGAGACCCAGTACTTC.

This clonotype was counted a few times. The chain couples TRBV27 to TRBJ2-7, with no clear D. V shed 3 bases and J shed 3 bases, with 12 bases lying between them. This CDR3 is built from 14 residues. CDR1 MNHEY and CDR2 SMNVEV come from the germline V gene (reference sequence). CDR3: CASSFARLNYEQYF. Here the CDR3 DNA reads TGTGCCAGCAGTTTCGCCAGATTAAACTACGAGCAGTACTTC.

This clonotype has a handful of counts. The CDR3 loop is CASSLQGGGTDTQYF. The CDR3 DNA reads TGTGCCAGCAGCTTACAGGGAGGAGGGACAGATACGCAGTATTTT. The rearrangement links TRBV11-2 to TRBJ2-3, with D possibly TRBD2 on 6 matching bases. Trimming pared 2 bases from V and 3 bases from J, leaving 12 bases between. CDR1 is SGHAT, CDR2 FQNNGV, per germline. The CDR3 covers 15 residues.

The gene calls are TRBV6-5 and TRBJ1-2; 11 bases fit TRBD1. The CDR3 loop spans 17 amino acids. Germline V gene sequence: CDR1 MNHEY, CDR2 SVGAGI. J lost 2 bases, V lost 2 bases, and 7 bases had no gene match. CDR3 DNA: TGTGCCAGCAGTTACGGGACAGGGGGGATATACAACTATGGCTACACCTTC. Amino acids: CASSYGTGGIYNYGYTF.

V gene TRBV12-3 or TRBV12-4 combines with J gene TRBJ1-5, with TRBD1 identical over 8 bases. CDR3 length: 14 residues. The trim removed 10 bases at V and 3 bases at J, leaving 8 bases unmatched. The DNA of the CDR3 is TGTGCCACTGGACAGGGTTCGAACAATCAGCCCCAGCATTTT. It translates to CATGQGSNNQPQHF.

This clonotype has just a few counts. The rearrangement links TRBV20-1 to TRBJ2-7, with D maybe TRBD2 (5 bases). The CDR3 spans 14 residues. V lost 6 bases, J lost 4 bases, and 19 bases lay in between. Germline loops: CDR1 DFQATT, CDR2 SNEGSKA (reference sequence). The CDR3 nucleotides read TGCAGTGCCGCCCTGGGGAGCGGAAGATACGAGCAGTACTTC. Protein product: CSAALGSGRYEQYF.

This clonotype has a handful of counts. V gene TRBV10-3 combines with J gene TRBJ1-4; D not resolved. Trimming shortened V by 5 bases and J by 0 bases, and 13 bases separated the two germline ends. The germline V gene encodes CDR1 ENHRY and CDR2 SYGVKD. The CDR3 sequence is 16 residues long. The chain's CDR3 is CAISPVVAATNEKLFF. In DNA form, the CDR3 reads TGTGCCATCAGTCCCGTGGTAGCCGCAACTAATGAAAAACTGTTTTTT.